Listed below are T cell receptor beta chains from one sample, sequenced in a study of identical twins' blood T cells. TCRdb processed the 5' RACE reads anew with MiXCR; each CDR3 protein has one entry. This sample has about 370,000 distinct CDR3 sequences, with roughly 28% found just once. The sample consisted of PBMCs. The receptors were sampled from a woman between 18 and 50 years old in good health. Each CDR3 is given with its conserved first and last residue. Fields, in order: J gene, V gene, clone size, D gene, CDR3 protein, CDR3 DNA. A D gene is named only where the DNA matches it firmly. Some rows mark clone size as missing; the rest say once, few, many or name a class of expanded clone.

J gene: TRBJ1-1
V gene: TRBV7-9
clone size: few
D gene: -
CDR3 protein: CASSPREEAFF
CDR3 DNA: TGTGCCAGCAGCCCAAGGGAAGAAGCTTTCTTT

J gene: TRBJ2-2
V gene: TRBV3-1
clone size: few
D gene: TRBD1
CDR3 protein: CASSQKGDRYYTGELFF
CDR3 DNA: TGTGCCAGCAGTCAGAAGGGGGACAGATATTACACCGGGGAGCTGTTTTTT

J gene: TRBJ2-1
V gene: TRBV20-1
clone size: few
D gene: -
CDR3 protein: CSARRTGADNEQFF
CDR3 DNA: TGCAGTGCTAGGCGGACCGGGGCTGACAATGAGCAGTTCTTC

J gene: TRBJ2-7
V gene: TRBV5-1
clone size: -
D gene: -
CDR3 protein: CASSLLATGLTYEQYF
CDR3 DNA: TGCGCCAGCAGCTTGTTGGCAACAGGGTTGACCTACGAGCAGTACTTC

J gene: TRBJ2-7
V gene: TRBV3-1
clone size: many
D gene: -
CDR3 protein: CASSPTSSYEQYF
CDR3 DNA: TGTGCCAGCAGCCCGACCTCCTCCTACGAGCAGTACTTC

J gene: TRBJ1-2
V gene: TRBV20-1
clone size: -
D gene: -
CDR3 protein: CSASGPREPYGYTF
CDR3 DNA: TGCAGTGCTAGTGGCCCCCGAGAACCTTATGGCTACACCTTC

J gene: TRBJ2-3
V gene: TRBV30
clone size: few
D gene: -
CDR3 protein: CAWKGPGSDTQYF
CDR3 DNA: TGTGCCTGGAAAGGGCCCGGATCAGATACGCAGTATTTT

J gene: TRBJ1-6
V gene: TRBV20-1
clone size: -
D gene: TRBD1
CDR3 protein: CSAPRDSSPRGSPLHF
CDR3 DNA: TGCAGTGCCCCCCGGGACAGTTCCCCAAGGGGTTCACCCCTCCACTTT

J gene: TRBJ2-1
V gene: TRBV12-3/TRBV12-4
clone size: -
D gene: -
CDR3 protein: CSSRHFDQQFF
CDR3 DNA: TGTTCCAGCAGACACTTCGATCAGCAGTTCTTC

J gene: TRBJ1-2
V gene: TRBV20-1
clone size: few
D gene: -
CDR3 protein: CSAPDRRGGYTF
CDR3 DNA: TGCAGTGCACCGGACAGACGTGGGGGCTACACCTTC

J gene: TRBJ2-5
V gene: TRBV18
clone size: few
D gene: -
CDR3 protein: CASSRNKETQYF
CDR3 DNA: TGTGCCAGCTCGCGGAATAAAGAGACCCAGTACTTC

J gene: TRBJ2-7
V gene: TRBV11-2
clone size: few
D gene: -
CDR3 protein: CASILRRSSYEQYF
CDR3 DNA: TGTGCCAGCATCCTACGGAGGAGCTCCTACGAGCAGTACTTC

J gene: TRBJ1-1
V gene: TRBV11-2
clone size: -
D gene: -
CDR3 protein: CASSLDQVTEAFF
CDR3 DNA: TGTGCCAGCAGCTTAGACCAGGTCACTGAAGCTTTCTTT

J gene: TRBJ2-5
V gene: TRBV18
clone size: few
D gene: TRBD2
CDR3 protein: CASSLFLSGRGETQYF
CDR3 DNA: TGTGCCAGCTCACTTTTTCTCAGCGGGAGAGGAGAGACCCAGTACTTC

J gene: TRBJ2-2
V gene: TRBV28
clone size: -
D gene: -
CDR3 protein: CASSSIVSADLGTGELFF
CDR3 DNA: TGTGCCAGCAGTTCGATAGTTAGCGCTGACTTGGGCACCGGGGAGCTGTTTTTT

J gene: TRBJ1-2
V gene: TRBV12-3/TRBV12-4
clone size: -
D gene: TRBD1
CDR3 protein: CASSFWDREYGYTF
CDR3 DNA: TGTGCCAGCAGTTTTTGGGACAGGGAGTATGGCTACACCTTC

J gene: TRBJ1-1
V gene: TRBV7-9
clone size: few
D gene: -
CDR3 protein: CVTGLGALNTESFF
CDR3 DNA: TGTGTCACTGGACTAGGGGCTTTAAACACTGAATCTTTCTTT

J gene: TRBJ2-3
V gene: TRBV18
clone size: -
D gene: -
CDR3 protein: CASSQAMSGGPDTQYF
CDR3 DNA: TGTGCCAGCTCCCAGGCAATGTCCGGGGGCCCAGATACGCAGTATTTT

J gene: TRBJ1-5
V gene: TRBV5-6
clone size: -
D gene: -
CDR3 protein: CASSSSGPWGNQPQHF
CDR3 DNA: TGTGCCAGCAGCTCATCCGGGCCCTGGGGCAATCAGCCCCAGCATTTT

J gene: TRBJ2-2
V gene: TRBV12-3/TRBV12-4
clone size: -
D gene: -
CDR3 protein: CASSTLEAYSNTGELFF
CDR3 DNA: TGTGCCAGCAGCACACTTGAGGCCTATTCGAACACCGGGGAGCTGTTTTTT

J gene: TRBJ1-5
V gene: TRBV20-1
clone size: -
D gene: -
CDR3 protein: CSARKGVQPQHF
CDR3 DNA: TGCAGTGCTAGAAAAGGGGTTCAGCCCCAGCATTTT

J gene: TRBJ2-2
V gene: TRBV11-2
clone size: few
D gene: TRBD2
CDR3 protein: CASSSPSGSNTGELFF
CDR3 DNA: TGTGCCAGCAGCTCTCCTAGCGGTTCGAACACCGGGGAGCTGTTTTTT

J gene: TRBJ1-1
V gene: TRBV5-1
clone size: -
D gene: -
CDR3 protein: CASSTGGVPEAFF
CDR3 DNA: TGCGCCAGCAGCACGGGAGGCGTCCCTGAAGCTTTCTTT